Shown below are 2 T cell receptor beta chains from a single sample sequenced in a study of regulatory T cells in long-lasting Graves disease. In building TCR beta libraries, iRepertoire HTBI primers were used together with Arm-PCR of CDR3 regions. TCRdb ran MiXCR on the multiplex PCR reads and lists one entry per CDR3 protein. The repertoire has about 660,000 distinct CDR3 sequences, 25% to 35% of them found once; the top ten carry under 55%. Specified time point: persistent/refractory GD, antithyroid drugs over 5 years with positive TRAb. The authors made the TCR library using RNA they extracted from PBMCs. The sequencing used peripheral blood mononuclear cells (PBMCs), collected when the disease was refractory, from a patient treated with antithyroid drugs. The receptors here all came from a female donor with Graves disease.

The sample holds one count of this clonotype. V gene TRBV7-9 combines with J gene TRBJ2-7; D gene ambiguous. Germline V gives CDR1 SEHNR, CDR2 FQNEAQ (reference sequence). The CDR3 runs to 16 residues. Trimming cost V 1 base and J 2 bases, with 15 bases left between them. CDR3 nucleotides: TGTGCCAGCAGCTTAGGATTCGGCAGTGACACCTACGAGCAGTACTTC. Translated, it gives CASSLGFGSDTYEQYF. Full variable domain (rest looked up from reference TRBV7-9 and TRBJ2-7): DTGVSQNPRHKITKRGQNVTFRCDPISEHNRLYWYRQTLGQGPEFLTYFQNEAQLEKSRLLSDRFSAERPKGSFSTLEIQRTEQGDSAMYLCASSLGFGSDTYEQYFGPGTRLTVT.

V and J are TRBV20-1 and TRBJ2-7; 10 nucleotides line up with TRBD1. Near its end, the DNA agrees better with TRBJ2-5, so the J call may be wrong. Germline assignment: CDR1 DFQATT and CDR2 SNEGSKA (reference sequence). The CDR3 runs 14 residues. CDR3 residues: CSAPWTGGQETQYF. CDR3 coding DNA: TGCAGTGCCCCATGGACAGGGGGGCAAGAGACCCAGTACTTC.